The rows below give T cell receptor beta chains drawn from one sample of a study of identical twins. TCRdb used MiXCR to reprocess the 5' RACE reads, holding one entry per CDR3 protein. The repertoire holds 200,000 to 250,000 distinct CDR3 sequences, 6.5% seen once, with 14% to 15% in the top ten. The sample also formed part of further work on T cells expressing NK-cell markers.

Input material: CD8+ T cells sorted from blood. All receptors come from a woman in her late teens or twenties in good health. Both conserved end residues are part of each CDR3. A D gene is named only where the DNA matches it firmly. Clone size is stated in some rows and not others, as once, few, many or a class when expanded.

abundance	d_gene	v_gene	j_gene	len	CDR3nt	CDR3aa
-	-	TRBV29-1	TRBJ2-7	14	TGCAGCGTTTCTAGGTGGGAGGCCTCCTACGAGCAGTACTTC	CSVSRWEASYEQYF
-	-	TRBV6-6	TRBJ1-1	13	TGTGCCAGCTCGGGACGGGGGGACACTGAAGCTTTCTTT	CASSGRGDTEAFF
few	-	TRBV3-1	TRBJ1-5	14	TGTGCCAGCAGCCCCCGCTCGGCGCGTCAGCCCCAGCATTTT	CASSPRSARQPQHF
few	-	TRBV19	TRBJ2-1	10	TGTGCCAGTGGATTCAATGAGCAGTTCTTC	CASGFNEQFF
-	-	TRBV7-9	TRBJ1-1	13	TGTGCCAGCGGAAGGTTTGGTGCCGCTGAAGCTTTCTTT	CASGRFGAAEAFF
-	-	TRBV20-1	TRBJ2-7	13	TGCAGTGCTAGGCCCGGGACAAACTACGAGCAGTACTTC	CSARPGTNYEQYF
many	-	TRBV12-3/TRBV12-4	TRBJ2-6	17	TGTGCCAGCAGTCTGACAGACGGGAGCTCTGGGGCCAACGTCCTGACTTTC	CASSLTDGSSGANVLTF
-	-	TRBV2	TRBJ1-4	14	TGTGCCAGCACTGGGGCAGCAACTAATGAAAAACTGTTTTTT	CASTGAATNEKLFF
few	TRBD1	TRBV7-9	TRBJ1-2	14	TGTGCCAGCAGCTTCCCCGGACAGGATGGCGGCTACACCTTC	CASSFPGQDGGYTF
-	-	TRBV29-1	TRBJ1-2	11	TGCAGCGTTGGGACAGTCTATGGCTACACCTTC	CSVGTVYGYTF
-	TRBD1	TRBV4-1	TRBJ1-1	14	TGCGCCAGCAGCCCGGACAGGCTGAACACTGAAGCTTTCTTT	CASSPDRLNTEAFF
-	-	TRBV11-2	TRBJ2-3	14	TGTGCCAGCAGGCCTCCTAGGCGCACAGATACGCAGTATTTT	CASRPPRRTDTQYF
many	-	TRBV9	TRBJ2-1	16	TGTGCCAGCAGCGTAGAGGCAATGGTCCGTGGGAATGAGCAGTTCTTC	CASSVEAMVRGNEQFF
few	-	TRBV4-3	TRBJ2-5	14	TGCGCCAGCAGCCAGTCTAACCCTCAGGAGACCCAGTACTTC	CASSQSNPQETQYF
-	-	TRBV4-3	TRBJ2-7	13	TGCGCCAGCAGCCAAGCGGGACTGGGGGAGCAGTACTTC	CASSQAGLGEQYF
many	-	TRBV19	TRBJ2-7	12	TGTGCCAGTAGCGGGACACTCCACGAGCAGTACTTC	CASSGTLHEQYF
-	TRBD2	TRBV9	TRBJ2-2	15	TGTGCCAGCAGCTTCGCTAGCGGTAGCACCGGGGAGCTGTTTTTT	CASSFASGSTGELFF
-	-	TRBV2	TRBJ1-5	14	TGTGCCAGCAAGGAACCAGGGAACAATCAGCCCCAGCATTTT	CASKEPGNNQPQHF
many	TRBD1	TRBV27	TRBJ1-1	12	TGTGCCAGCAGCGGGACAGACACTGAAGCTTTCTTT	CASSGTDTEAFF
many	-	TRBV4-3	TRBJ2-7	14	TGCGCCAGCAGCCAATTCCACTTAGTGGGCGAGCAGTACTTC	CASSQFHLVGEQYF
few	TRBD1	TRBV29-1	TRBJ2-7	13	TGCAGCGTTGAGCGGGACAGGGCCAACGAGCAGTACTTC	CSVERDRANEQYF
many	-	TRBV9	TRBJ2-2	13	TGTGCCAGCAGCGATGGACGGACCGGGGAGCTGTTTTTT	CASSDGRTGELFF
-	-	TRBV27	TRBJ2-7	15	TGTGCCAGCAGTCCTTTGTCGTTGAGCTCCTACGAGCAGTACTTC	CASSPLSLSSYEQYF
many	-	TRBV27	TRBJ1-2	15	TGTGCCAGCAGTTACCGGGACGGAACCTATGACGGCTACACCTTC	CASSYRDGTYDGYTF
few	-	TRBV21-1	TRBJ1-6	14	TGTGCCAGCAGTTTCAACTCCTATAATTCACCCCTCCACTTT	CASSFNSYNSPLHF
-	-	TRBV4-2	TRBJ2-7	15	TGTGCCATCAGCCCTGGGCCCCCTCCCCTTGGCGAGCAGTACTTC	CAISPGPPPLGEQYF
-	-	TRBV20-1	TRBJ1-3	15	TGCAGTGCCTTACCCGACGGGATCTCTGGAAACACCATATATTTT	CSALPDGISGNTIYF
few	-	TRBV9	TRBJ1-4	16	TGTGCCAGCAGCGTCGGTGGCGCCCACGGTAATGAAAAACTGTTTTTT	CASSVGGAHGNEKLFF
many	TRBD1	TRBV5-4	TRBJ2-4	14	TGTGCCAGCAGCTTGTGGGGCAGGGGGAACATTCAGTACTTC	CASSLWGRGNIQYF
once	-	TRBV4-1	TRBJ2-7	14	TGCGCCAGCAGCCAAGCACCGTTGGACGGCGAGCAGTACTTC	CASSQAPLDGEQYF
many	TRBD2	TRBV12-3/TRBV12-4	TRBJ2-1	15	TGTGCCAGCAGCCAGCCGGGACTAGCGGGAGGCGAGCAGTTCTTC	CASSQPGLAGGEQFF
few	TRBD1	TRBV24-1	TRBJ2-3	16	TGTGCCACCAGTAACCCGACAGGGAGTGGCACAGATACGCAGTATTTT	CATSNPTGSGTDTQYF
many	-	TRBV19	TRBJ2-4	12	TGTGCCAGTAGTATTTACGGACAGCCCATCGATTTC	CASSIYGQPIDF
few	TRBD2	TRBV7-9	TRBJ2-7	15	TGTGCCAGCAGCTCAGCTGGGAGGGGATCGGACGAGCAGTACTTC	CASSSAGRGSDEQYF
-	TRBD1	TRBV29-1	TRBJ2-7	14	TGCAGCGTTGAAGTCGGGACAGGGACCTACGAGCAGTACTTC	CSVEVGTGTYEQYF
few	-	TRBV12-3/TRBV12-4	TRBJ1-1	14	TGTGCCAGCAGTTTACAGGGGTGGAACACTGAAGCTTTCTTT	CASSLQGWNTEAFF
-	-	TRBV7-8	TRBJ2-7	15	TGTGCCAGCGGGGCGTCCGGGACTGCTAATGCCGAGCAGTACTTC	CASGASGTANAEQYF
-	TRBD2	TRBV27	TRBJ2-5	15	TGTGCCAGCAGTCGACTAGCGGGGGGCTCGGAGACCCAGTACTTC	CASSRLAGGSETQYF
-	-	TRBV4-1	TRBJ2-1	16	TGCGCCAGCAGCCATCTAGCCCGTAACAACTACAATGAGCAGTTCTTC	CASSHLARNNYNEQFF
-	TRBD2	TRBV3-1	TRBJ2-3	16	TGTGCCAGCAGCCAAGCGGTTGGGAGGGCGGCAGATACGCAGTATTTT	CASSQAVGRAADTQYF
few	-	TRBV20-1	TRBJ2-1	14	TGCAGTGCTAGAGACGCGGGGTCCTACAATGAGCAGTTCTTC	CSARDAGSYNEQFF
many	-	TRBV7-6	TRBJ2-1	13	TGTGCCAGCAGCTTAGGTGTTCTTCCTGAGCAGTTCTTC	CASSLGVLPEQFF
few	-	TRBV3-1	TRBJ1-2	13	TGTGCCAGCAGCCCCCCGGACGGTGGAGGCTACACCTTC	CASSPPDGGGYTF
few	TRBD2	TRBV20-1	TRBJ2-3	19	TGCAGTGCTAGAGATATTGAGTTAGTAGCGGGACCCCGCACAGATACGCAGTATTTT	CSARDIELVAGPRTDTQYF
many	-	TRBV29-1	TRBJ1-2	14	TGCAGCGTTGAAGAGGGCCGGGGTGTCTATGGCTACACCTTC	CSVEEGRGVYGYTF
-	-	TRBV7-3	TRBJ2-5	14	TGTGCCAGCAGCCCCTCGGGGAATGGAGAGACCCAGTACTTC	CASSPSGNGETQYF
-	-	TRBV20-1	TRBJ1-2	10	TGCAGCGGGGATGTTCGGGGCTACACCTTC	CSGDVRGYTF
-	TRBD2	TRBV7-2	TRBJ2-7	15	TGTGCCAGCAGCCACCTCCTAGCGGCCCCCTACGAGCAGTACTTC	CASSHLLAAPYEQYF
-	-	TRBV9	TRBJ2-1	12	TGTGCCAGCAGCGTGGGTGGTAGGGAGCAGTTCTTC	CASSVGGREQFF
few	-	TRBV4-1	TRBJ1-2	11	TGCGCCAGCAGCCGCGGCAATGGCTACACCTTC	CASSRGNGYTF
few	TRBD1	TRBV19	TRBJ2-1	16	TGTGCCAGTAGTATAGATCAAGGACAGGGGTACAATGAGCAGTTCTTC	CASSIDQGQGYNEQFF
few	-	TRBV5-1	TRBJ1-3	14	TGCGCCAGCAGCTTGACTCTCTCTGGAAACACCATATATTTT	CASSLTLSGNTIYF
few	TRBD2	TRBV20-1	TRBJ2-1	17	TGCAGTGCTAGAGATTATCCTAGCGGGAGGGCCTTTAGTGAGCAGTTCTTC	CSARDYPSGRAFSEQFF
few	TRBD2	TRBV20-1	TRBJ2-3	14	TGCAGTGCTGGGAGACTAGCTAGCACAGATACGCAGTATTTT	CSAGRLASTDTQYF